These 31 T cell receptor beta chains came from one sample sequenced in a study of regulatory T cells in long-lasting Graves disease. The sample's time point: newly diagnosed GD, antithyroid drugs for less than 3 months. PBMC-extracted RNA yielded the TCR library. Through Arm-PCR of CDR3 regions and iRepertoire HTBI primers, TCR beta libraries were built. Using its own MiXCR run on the multiplex PCR reads, TCRdb lists one record per CDR3 protein. The sample includes 300,000 to 400,000 distinct CDR3 sequences, about a sixth of them seen just once. These data also formed part of another study, on T cells in Graves' hyperthyroidism and ophthalmopathy.

Sequenced here: peripheral blood mononuclear cells (PBMCs), sampled at new diagnosis, from a patient treated with antithyroid drugs. The receptor set was obtained from a middle-aged man with Graves disease.

Turning to this clonotype: A single base separates this from a much larger clone, so it may be a read error. This rearrangement joins TRBV18 to TRBJ2-2; D gene uncertain. Germline loops: CDR1 KGHSH, CDR2 LQKENI. V shed 3 bases and J shed 4 bases, with 6 bases lying between them. This CDR3 comprises 13 residues. The CDR3, as DNA: TGTGCCAGCTCACCTCAAGCCACCGGGGAGCTGTTTTTT. Protein: CASSPQATGELFF.

The V gene is TRBV5-7, the J gene TRBJ2-2; D gene uncertain. TRBV5-7 is assigned to the ORF class and has an uncertain function. CDR3 length: 15 residues. Trimming cost V 4 bases and J 1 base, with 11 bases left between them. CDR3 coding DNA: TGTGCCAGCAGCCCCCTTAAAGAGAACACCGGGGAGCTGTTTTTT. Amino acids: CASSPLKENTGELFF.

This clonotype was detected ten times or more. The chain joins TRBV5-1 to TRBJ1-6, with D maybe TRBD1 (6 bases). Germline CDR1 SGHRS, CDR2 YFSETQ. The V gene lost 5 bases and the J gene lost 2 bases, with 14 bases spanning the gap. CDR3 length: 16 residues. CDR3 region: CASRTKGVAYNSPLHF. DNA of the CDR3: TGCGCCAGCAGAACTAAGGGGGTCGCCTATAATTCACCCCTCCACTTT. Filled out from reference TRBV5-1 and TRBJ1-6, the complete variable domain reads KAGVTQTPRYLIKTRGQQVTLSCSPISGHRSVSWYQQTPGQGLQFLFEYFSETQRNKGNFPGRFSGRQFSNSRSEMNVSTLELGDSALYLCASRTKGVAYNSPLHFGNGTRLTVT.

This clonotype occurred many times. The V gene is TRBV5-5, the J gene TRBJ2-7, with 7 bases that match TRBD1. CDR3 length equals 14 residues. Germline assignment: CDR1 SGHKS and CDR2 YYEKEE (reference sequence). Losses at the gene ends were 4 bases for V and 2 bases for J; bases not matched to a gene: 6. The CDR3 DNA reads as TGTGCCAGCAGCACCCGGGACAGACCCTACGAGCAGTACTTC. It encodes CASSTRDRPYEQYF.

This clonotype was seen a few times. The chain joins TRBV5-1 to TRBJ2-3, with TRBD1 identical over 7 bases. J gave up 0 bases and V 1 base, and 2 bases lay outside the gene matches. CDR1 SGHRS and CDR2 YFSETQ come from the germline V gene. CDR3 size: 15 residues. CDR3 loop: CASSLRGQSTDTQYF. Written as DNA, the CDR3 is TGCGCCAGCAGCTTGCGGGGACAGAGCACAGATACGCAGTATTTT.

This clonotype was picked up a small number of times. This chain links TRBV20-1 with TRBJ1-1; TRBD1 is a possible D gene (6 bases). The ends were cut back, 7 bases at V and 1 base at J, with 13 bases in the middle. The CDR3 consists of 13 residues. The germline V gene encodes CDR1 DFQATT and CDR2 SNEGSKA (reference sequence). Here the CDR3 reads CSGHRDGNTEAFF. The CDR3 region has the DNA TGCAGTGGTCACAGGGATGGGAACACTGAAGCTTTCTTT.

The V call is TRBV6-1, the J call TRBJ2-5; no clear D. CDR1 MNHNS and CDR2 SASEGT come from the germline V gene. This CDR3 has 15 amino acids. Trimming took 0 bases from V and 0 from J, leaving 8 bases between them. In DNA form, the CDR3 reads TGTGCCAGCAGTGAAGCGGTGGAAGACCAAGAGACCCAGTACTTC. It specifies CASSEAVEDQETQYF.

This clonotype appeared many times. The chain uses TRBV7-2 and TRBJ1-3, with 7 positions matching TRBD1. V dropped 5 bases and J dropped 0; count of bases not matched to a gene: 4. Germline V CDR1 and CDR2: SGHTA, FQGNSA. This CDR3 has 15 amino acids. CDR3 residues: CASSPGTDSGNTIYF. CDR3 bases: TGTGCCAGCAGCCCCGGGACAGACTCTGGAAACACCATATATTTT.

This clonotype appeared a few times. The rearrangement links TRBV20-1 to TRBJ2-7; TRBD2 is a possible D gene (6 bases). Trimming removed 3 bases at V and 4 bases at J, with 10 bases between. The germline V gene has CDR1 DFQATT and CDR2 SNEGSKA (reference sequence). The CDR3 length is 12 residues. The DNA for the CDR3 is TGCAGTGCTAGTAGGGGACTGTACGAGCAGTACTTC. It translates to CSASRGLYEQYF.

The table lists this clonotype with a few counts. J is TRBJ2-5 and V is TRBV19, with 9 bases identical to TRBD2. V shed 6 bases and J 3 bases; nucleotides not matched to a gene: 8. The CDR3 has 15 residues. The germline CDR1 and CDR2 sequences are LNHDA and SQIVND (reference sequence). The CDR3 sequence is CASRLGGGAKETQYF. CDR3 DNA sequence: TGTGCCAGTAGACTCGGCGGGGGGGCGAAAGAGACCCAGTACTTC.

This clonotype was counted at least ten times. The chain combines TRBV7-2 with TRBJ2-1; tentatively, D is TRBD1 (6 bases). Trimming pared 4 bases from V and 2 bases from J, leaving 15 bases between. The CDR3 is made up of 16 amino acids. CDR1 is SGHTA and CDR2 is FQGNSA in the germline V gene. In DNA, the CDR3 is TGTGCCAGCAGCTCGCGGCAGGGGTCGGCCTACAATGAGCAGTTCTTC. This sequence encodes CASSSRQGSAYNEQFF.

This clonotype was observed once. A much larger clone lies one base from this, so it may be a read error. The CDR3 carries no conserved terminal phenylalanine or tryptophan, so it likely arises from a read error. The V call is TRBV7-2, the J call TRBJ2-7; no firm D call. V lost 6 bases to trimming and J lost 0 bases, with 12 bases between them. CDR1 and CDR2 (germline): SGHTA, FQGNSA. The CDR3 spans 14 residues. The CDR3 spells CASRYSRFSYEQYL. The CDR3 coding sequence is TGTGCCAGCAGATATTCGAGGTTCTCCTACGAGCAGTACCTC.

This clonotype was observed a few times. One end of the junction fails to match germline, which may point to a read error. The genes are TRBV4-3 and TRBJ2-3; TRBD2 is a possible D gene (6 bases). The J call is in doubt because the DNA end fits TRBJ2-5 better. The V gene's germline CDR1 is LGHNA and CDR2 YSLEER. CDR3 size: 15 residues. CDR3 region: CTSSQEPWGVETQYF. CDR3 in DNA: TGCACCAGCAGCCAAGAACCCTGGGGGGTAGAGACCCAGTACTTC.

The chain is built from TRBV20-1 and TRBJ2-5; 13 positions match TRBD2. This CDR3 contains 15 residues. Losses at the gene ends were 5 bases for V and 1 base for J; bases not matched to a gene: 4. CDR1 is DFQATT, CDR2 SNEGSKA, per germline (reference sequence). Here the CDR3 DNA reads TGCAGTGCTCCCGGGACTAGCGGGGTCCAAGAGACCCAGTACTTC. Translating gives CSAPGTSGVQETQYF.

This clonotype was counted ten times or more. This sequence joins TRBV9 and TRBJ2-1; TRBD2 matches 11 bases. Germline CDR1 reads SGDLS; CDR2 reads YYNGEE. CDR3 length: 15 residues. The trim removed 4 bases at V and 5 bases at J, leaving 5 bases unmatched. The CDR3 region is CASSTLAGGNNEQFF. The CDR3 region has the DNA TGTGCCAGCAGCACCCTAGCGGGGGGTAACAATGAGCAGTTCTTC.

The sample holds many counts of this clonotype. The chain carries TRBV5-1 and TRBJ2-5; TRBD2 is a possible D gene (6 bases). This CDR3 is built from 16 residues. Germline-derived CDR1 and CDR2 are SGHRS and YFSETQ. Trimming took 1 base from V and 1 from J, leaving 14 bases between them. The CDR3 coding sequence is TGCGCCAGCAGCTTGTCAGCGGCGGGGTTCCAAGAGACCCAGTACTTC. Its protein is CASSLSAAGFQETQYF.

Points on this clonotype: An end of the junction differs from the germline gene, which may be a read error. This sequence joins TRBV7-3 and TRBJ2-7, with 10 bases fitting TRBD1. Per germline, CDR1 SGHTA and CDR2 FQGTGA. The CDR3 is made up of 15 amino acids. The DNA for the CDR3 is TGTGCCAGCAGCATAACCGGGACAGGGGTCTACGAGCAGTACTTC. As protein: CASSITGTGVYEQYF.

This clonotype showed up many times. V usage is TRBV2 and J usage is TRBJ2-2; D may correspond to TRBD1 or TRBD2 (5 bases each). The CDR3 has 15 amino acids. Trimming removed 10 bases from V and 5 bases from J, with 20 bases in between. Germline V gene lookup returns CDR1 SNHLY and CDR2 FYNNEI. CDR3 loop: CATSLEGLGTGELFF. In nucleotides, the CDR3 is TGTGCCACCTCCCTTGAGGGGCTAGGGACCGGGGAGCTGTTTTTT.

At least ten counts were recorded for this clonotype. The rearrangement links TRBV6-9 to TRBJ2-1; TRBD2 aligns across 9 bases. The length of the CDR3 is 16 residues. V shed 3 bases, J shed 2 bases, and the junction held 5 bases outside the gene matches. Germline lookup yields CDR1 MNHGY and CDR2 SVAAGI. The DNA of the CDR3 is TGTGCCAGCAGTTACGGGCGGGGGGGCCCCTACAATGAGCAGTTCTTC. As protein: CASSYGRGGPYNEQFF.

A note on this clonotype: This likely stems from a read error, as it lies one base from a far larger clone. The V and J genes are TRBV5-5 and TRBJ2-7; the D gene could be TRBD1 or TRBD2 (5 bases each). Per the germline V gene, CDR1 is SGHKS and CDR2 is YYEKEE (reference sequence). V was shortened by 3 bases and J by 7 bases, with 20 bases between the two germline ends. The CDR3 is 15 residues long. The DNA for the CDR3 is TGTGCCAGCAGCTCCAGGGAGAGGGTTTACAATGAGCAGTACTTC. Translated: CASSSRERVYNEQYF.

This clonotype appeared many times. The J gene is TRBJ2-3, the V gene TRBV13; perhaps TRBD2 as D (5 bases). Per germline, CDR1 PRHDT and CDR2 FYEKMQ (reference sequence). V lost 5 bases and J lost 1, with 13 bases in between. The CDR3 length is 15 residues. CDR3 sequence reads: CASSVTPGGTDTQYF. The CDR3 bases are TGTGCCAGCAGCGTGACACCCGGGGGCACAGATACGCAGTATTTT.

This clonotype was recorded a few times. The rearrangement uses TRBV5-4 and TRBJ1-2; D not resolved. V was clipped by 5 bases and J by 8 bases, with 10 bases between them. Germline V gene lookup returns CDR1 SGHNT and CDR2 YYREEE (reference sequence). The CDR3 consists of 11 residues. CDR3 bases: TGTGCCAGCAGTCGGGAGTACGGCTACACCTTC. This sequence encodes CASSREYGYTF.

The sample holds a few counts of this clonotype. This sequence joins TRBV7-9 and TRBJ2-7; D is ambiguous. Trimming took off 5 bases at V and 0 bases at J, with 11 bases between the two ends. Germline V gene sequence: CDR1 SEHNR, CDR2 FQNEAQ (reference sequence). The CDR3 is made up of 14 amino acids. CDR3 in amino acids: CASSPPTFSYEQYF. The CDR3 nucleotides are TGTGCCAGCAGCCCACCGACATTCTCCTACGAGCAGTACTTC.

In the case of this clonotype: This sequence is one base from a far larger clone and is likely a read error. The chain employs TRBV2 and TRBJ2-7; the match to TRBD2 covers 9 bases. The DNA end favors TRBJ2-5, so the J call may be wrong. The CDR3 consists of 14 residues. Germline V gives CDR1 SNHLY, CDR2 FYNNEI. CDR3 protein: CASIPTSGGGTQYF. CDR3 DNA sequence: TGTGCCAGCATTCCGACTAGCGGAGGGGGGACCCAGTACTTC.

This clonotype was counted many times. V is TRBV9 and J is TRBJ1-1; D not certain. V lost 1 base to trimming and J lost 6 bases, with 10 bases between them. This CDR3 region has 13 residues. Germline V lookup: CDR1 SGDLS, CDR2 YYNGEE. CDR3 region: CASSVLGVAEAFF. The CDR3 region has the DNA TGTGCCAGCAGCGTATTGGGTGTTGCTGAAGCTTTCTTT. Filled out from reference TRBV9 and TRBJ1-1, the complete variable domain reads DSGVTQTPKHLITATGQRVTLRCSPRSGDLSVYWYQQSLDQGLQFLIQYYNGEERAKGNILERFSAQQFPDLHSELNLSSLELGDSALYFCASSVLGVAEAFFGQGTRLTVV.

This clonotype came up many times. The chain has TRBV6-1 and TRBJ2-1; the D is unclear. The germline V gene encodes CDR1 MNHNS and CDR2 SASEGT. Trimming took 7 bases from V and 0 from J, leaving 16 bases between them. The CDR3 covers 16 residues. Written as DNA, the CDR3 is TGTGCCAGCAACCCCTACGGCCGGAGCTCCTACAATGAGCAGTTCTTC. It specifies CASNPYGRSSYNEQFF.

At least ten counts were recorded for this clonotype. V usage is TRBV4-3 and J usage is TRBJ2-5; D gene ambiguous. Germline CDR1 is LGHNA and CDR2 is YSLEER. The V end was cut by 1 base, the J end by 4 bases, with 16 bases between. The CDR3 sequence is 16 residues long. CDR3 nucleotides: TGCGCCAGCAGCCAAGGCTCCGTAGGAAACAGAGAGACCCAGTACTTC. This encodes CASSQGSVGNRETQYF.

This clonotype was seen many times. V is TRBV7-9 and J is TRBJ2-7; possibly TRBD2 for D (5 bases). V gave up 3 bases and J gave up 2 bases, with 14 bases separating them. There are 15 residues in the CDR3. Germline CDR1 reads SEHNR; CDR2 reads FQNEAQ (reference sequence). CDR3 residues: CASSLRTPGPYEQYF. The CDR3 bases are TGTGCCAGCAGCTTGAGGACTCCTGGGCCCTACGAGCAGTACTTC.

The chain couples TRBV18 to TRBJ2-1; 13 nucleotides match TRBD2. Per germline, CDR1 KGHSH and CDR2 LQKENI. V dropped 3 bases and J dropped 3; count of bases not matched to a gene: 5. CDR3 size: 17 residues. The CDR3 coding sequence is TGTGCCAGCTCACCCGCAGGACTAGCGGGGGTCTACAATGAGCAGTTCTTC. Its protein product is CASSPAGLAGVYNEQFF. Full variable domain (outside the CDR3, taken from reference TRBV18 and TRBJ2-1): NAGVMQNPRHLVRRRGQEARLRCSPMKGHSHVYWYRQLPEEGLKFMVYLQKENIIDESGMPKERFSAEFPKEGPSILRIQQVVRGDSAAYFCASSPAGLAGVYNEQFFGPGTRLTVL.

This clonotype was picked up a small number of times. V gene TRBV2 combines with J gene TRBJ2-6; 8 bases agree with TRBD1. In germline, CDR1 is SNHLY, CDR2 FYNNEI. This CDR3 has 19 amino acids. V was pared by 3 bases and J by 0 bases, with 10 bases of the junction left unmatched. CDR3 coding DNA: TGTGCCAGCAGTGACCAGCAGGGGGCGGGTTCCTCTGGGGCCAACGTCCTGACTTTC. This encodes CASSDQQGAGSSGANVLTF.

V usage is TRBV9 and J usage is TRBJ2-3; unclear D gene. The assigned J gene may be wrong: the sequence end matches TRBJ2-7 better. Germline values: CDR1 SGDLS, CDR2 YYNGEE. This CDR3 contains 13 residues. The CDR3 DNA sequence: TGTGCCAGCAGCGTAGGGATATCCTACGAGCAGTACTTC. The encoded protein is CASSVGISYEQYF.